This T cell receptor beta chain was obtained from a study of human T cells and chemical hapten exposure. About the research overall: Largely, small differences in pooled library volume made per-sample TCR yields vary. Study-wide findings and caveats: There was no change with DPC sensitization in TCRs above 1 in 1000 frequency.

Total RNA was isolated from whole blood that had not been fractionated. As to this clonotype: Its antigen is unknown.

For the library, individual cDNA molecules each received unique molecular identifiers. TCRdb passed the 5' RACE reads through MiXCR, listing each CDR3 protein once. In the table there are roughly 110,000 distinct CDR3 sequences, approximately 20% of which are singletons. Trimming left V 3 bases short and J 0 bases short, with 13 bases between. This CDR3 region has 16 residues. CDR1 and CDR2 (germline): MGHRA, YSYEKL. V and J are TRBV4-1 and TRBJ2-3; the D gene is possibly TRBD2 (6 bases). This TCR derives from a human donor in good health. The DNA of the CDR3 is TGCGCCAGCAGCCAGCTCCAGCGGGCAAGCACAGATACGCAGTATTTT. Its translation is CASSQLQRASTDTQYF.